The rows below give T cell receptor beta chains drawn from one sample of a study of CD8+ T cells in alopecia areata. The repertoire was sequenced with immunoSEQ multiplex PCR; TCRdb's copy has only in-frame clones and lacks some. The sample lists 9,000 to 13,000 clones, roughly 59% occurring once. The source material was skin, sampled at week 0. These receptors all come from a human donor with alopecia areata. CDR3s include the opening cysteine and the closing phenylalanine or tryptophan. A D gene is named only where the DNA matches it firmly. Clone size appears in some rows only: once, few, many, or a class for an expanded clone.

>TRBJ2-1|NA|TRBV25-1|12|NA
TGTGCCAGCAGTGAATTTTTTAATGAGCAGTTCTTC
CASSEFFNEQFF
>TRBJ1-1|NA|TRBV7-9|15|NA
TGTGCCAGCAGCTCTTGGGGGCGGGAGGACACTGAAGCTTTCTTT
CASSSWGREDTEAFF
>TRBJ2-1|NA|TRBV29-1|12|once
TGCAGCGCCTTCTTCCGGCGGAATGAGCAGTTCTTC
CSAFFRRNEQFF
>TRBJ2-1|NA|TRBV5-1|11|few
TGCGCCAGCAGCCCCGGGACGGTCAAGTTCTTC
CASSPGTVKFF
>TRBJ1-6|NA|TRBV9|16|NA
TGTGCCAGCAGCCCACGGGCCGAGTCGCGTAATTCACCCCTCCACTTT
CASSPRAESRNSPLHF
>TRBJ2-1|TRBD2|TRBV29-1|16|few
TGCAGCGTTGAAGATCACGGCGGGAGCTCCTACAATGAGCAGTTCTTC
CSVEDHGGSSYNEQFF
>TRBJ1-5|TRBD1|TRBV5-1|15|NA
TGCGCCAGCAGCTTGGGGGGACAGGGGCCTCAGCCCCAGCATTTT
CASSLGGQGPQPQHF
>TRBJ1-4|TRBD1|TRBV7-8|17|NA
TGTGCCAGCAGCTTACCACGACAGGGGAGGGCTAATGAAAAACTGTTTTTT
CASSLPRQGRANEKLFF
>TRBJ2-7|NA|TRBV5-5|12|NA
TGTGCCAGCAGCTTAATCGGTGGACCCAGGGACTTC
CASSLIGGPRDF
>TRBJ1-3|NA|TRBV15|12|NA
TGTGCCACCAGCAGAGATGGCCACACCATATATTTT
CATSRDGHTIYF
>TRBJ1-6|NA|TRBV13|14|few
TGTGCCAGCAGCTCGGGACTGCATAATTCACCCCTCCACTTT
CASSSGLHNSPLHF
>TRBJ1-5|NA|TRBV5-6|15|few
TGTGCCAGCAGCTTGGCCACAGCACCCAATCAGCCCCAGCATTTT
CASSLATAPNQPQHF
>TRBJ2-3|TRBD2|TRBV5-4|16|NA
TGTGCCAGCAGCTTCGGACTAGCGGGAAACACAGATACGCAGTATTTT
CASSFGLAGNTDTQYF
>TRBJ1-2|NA|TRBV29-1|11|NA
TGCAGCGTTGAGGGGACCGATGGCTACACCTTC
CSVEGTDGYTF
>TRBJ2-3|TRBD2|TRBV7-3|14|NA
TGTGCCAGCAGCCCCCGGCTAGCGGGGGATACGCAGTATTTT
CASSPRLAGDTQYF
>TRBJ1-3|NA|TRBV2|15|NA
TGTGCCAGCAGGGAACAGCACGGGCATGGAAACACCATATATTTT
CASREQHGHGNTIYF
>TRBJ2-2|NA|TRBV7-8|14|NA
TGTGCCAGCAGCTTACCCGTGGGAACCGGGGAGCTGTTTTTT
CASSLPVGTGELFF
>TRBJ2-1|TRBD1|TRBV19|14|few
TGTGCCAGTAGTATCGGACAGGGAGGAAATGAGCAGTTCTTC
CASSIGQGGNEQFF
>TRBJ1-1|NA|TRBV7-8|15|NA
TGTGCCAGCAGCTTGCGGTTGGCAGCCAACACTGAAGCTTTCTTT
CASSLRLAANTEAFF
>TRBJ2-7|NA|TRBV6-1|12|few
TGTGCCAGCAGGGGCGGGTCCGTGGAGCAGTACTTC
CASRGGSVEQYF
>TRBJ2-3|NA|TRBV5-1|15|NA
TGCGCCAGCTTGGGGAATCAACCTAGCACAGATACGCAGTATTTT
CASLGNQPSTDTQYF
>TRBJ2-7|TRBD2|TRBV4-1|18|NA
TGCGCCAGCAGCCAAGAAGGATTGAGAGCGGGGGCCGCCTCGGAGCAGTACTTC
CASSQEGLRAGAASEQYF
>TRBJ2-1|TRBD2|TRBV5-1|18|NA
TGCGCCAGCAGCCCGGGACTAGCGGGAGGCCGTGCCTACAATGAGCAGTTCTTC
CASSPGLAGGRAYNEQFF
>TRBJ1-2|TRBD1|TRBV9|15|few
TGTGCCAGCAGCGTCGGGACAGGGGTAAACTATGGCTACACCTTC
CASSVGTGVNYGYTF
>TRBJ1-5|NA|TRBV2|16|NA
TGTGCCAGCAGTGTTCCACAACGTACCAGCAATCAGCCCCAGCATTTT
CASSVPQRTSNQPQHF
>TRBJ2-7|NA|TRBV6-5|15|NA
TGTGCCAGCAGGCTTCAGACGTTTAGCTCCTACGAGCAGTACTTC
CASRLQTFSSYEQYF
>TRBJ2-7|TRBD2|TRBV7-2|14|NA
TGTGCCAGCAGCTTCGGCGGGGGGGCCTACGAGCAGTACTTC
CASSFGGGAYEQYF
>TRBJ1-1|NA|TRBV2|15|NA
TGTGCCAGCAGTGTGGCGGGGGCGGGGACGACTGAAGCTTTCTTT
CASSVAGAGTTEAFF
>TRBJ2-3|TRBD2|TRBV18|16|NA
TGTGCCAGCTCACCATCAGCTAGCGGGGACACAGATACGCAGTATTTT
CASSPSASGDTDTQYF
>TRBJ2-7|TRBD1|TRBV6-5|16|NA
TGTGCCAGCAGTTACTCGAGTCGGTACAGGGGCGGGGAGCAGTACTTC
CASSYSSRYRGGEQYF
>TRBJ2-3|NA|TRBV18|13|once
TGTGCCAGCTCACCACGACTTCAAGATACGCAGTATTTT
CASSPRLQDTQYF
>TRBJ2-7|NA|TRBV19|12|NA
TGTGCCAGTAGTATGACTAATAGCGAGCAGTACTTC
CASSMTNSEQYF
>TRBJ2-3|TRBD1|TRBV4-1|18|few
TGCGCCAGCAGCCAAGGGGGGCTCACAGGGGATTGGACAGATACGCAGTATTTT
CASSQGGLTGDWTDTQYF
>TRBJ2-6|NA|TRBV7-9|19|NA
TGTGCCAGCAGCTTAGTATATAGGACAGAGCCATGGGGGGCCAACGTCCTGACTTTC
CASSLVYRTEPWGANVLTF
>TRBJ2-7|NA|TRBV7-9|13|few
TGTGCCAGCAGCCGGACCGGCGGTGGCGAGCAGTACTTC
CASSRTGGGEQYF
>TRBJ1-4|NA|TRBV6-1|14|NA
TGTGCCAGCAGTGAAGGGGGCGGAGGTGAAAAACTGTTTTTT
CASSEGGGGEKLFF
>TRBJ2-7|NA|TRBV4-1|14|NA
TGCGCCAGCAGCCAAGTATTGACTGGATTCGAGCAGTACTTC
CASSQVLTGFEQYF
>TRBJ2-7|NA|TRBV4-1|17|few
TGCGCCAGCAGCCAAGATCTGCACCCCAACCCCTCCTACGAGCAGTACTTC
CASSQDLHPNPSYEQYF
>TRBJ1-2|NA|TRBV7-2|15|NA
TGTGCCAGCAGCTTTGGGGGGCGGGCTAACTATGGCTACACCTTC
CASSFGGRANYGYTF
>TRBJ2-1|NA|TRBV7-3|12|few
TGTGCCAGCAGCCTATTTCGGGACTCGCTGTTCTTC
CASSLFRDSLFF
>TRBJ2-3|NA|TRBV14|15|large
TGTGCCAGCAGCCCAGTATTGGAGTCGGCAGATACGCAGTATTTT
CASSPVLESADTQYF
>TRBJ2-7|NA|TRBV6-1|13|NA
TGTGCCAGCATACGGAGTGACGGGTACGAGCAGTACTTC
CASIRSDGYEQYF
>TRBJ2-7|TRBD2|TRBV5-1|18|NA
TGCGCCAGCAGCGGGCCCGTCTTCTCGGGCGGGAGGTTTGACGAGCAGTACTTC
CASSGPVFSGGRFDEQYF
>TRBJ1-3|NA|TRBV29-1|12|NA
TGCAGCGTTGGATCAGGGAAAAACACCATATATTTT
CSVGSGKNTIYF
>TRBJ2-1|TRBD2|TRBV30|15|NA
TGTGCCTGGGACCCGGGACTAGCGTCATACAATGAGCAGTTCTTC
CAWDPGLASYNEQFF
>TRBJ1-4|TRBD1|TRBV6-1|14|NA
TGTGCCAGCAGTGAAGCGACAGGGGTTGAAAAACTGTTTTTT
CASSEATGVEKLFF
>TRBJ1-2|NA|TRBV11-1|13|NA
TGTGCCAGCAGCCCACAGGCGCTGTATGGCTACACCTTC
CASSPQALYGYTF
>TRBJ2-1|NA|TRBV21-1|14|few
TGTGCCAGCAGGTTACAGGGGGGATACAATGAGCAGTTCTTC
CASRLQGGYNEQFF
>TRBJ1-2|NA|TRBV2|13|medium-sized
TGTGCCAGCAGCCCTGAGGGGGACTATGGCTACACCTTC
CASSPEGDYGYTF
>TRBJ1-1|TRBD1|TRBV7-9|18|NA
TGTGCCAGCAGCCCTAGGACAGGGGGATACGTCCGAAGCACTGAAGCTTTCTTT
CASSPRTGGYVRSTEAFF
>TRBJ1-5|NA|TRBV6-5|12|NA
TGTGCCAGCAGTTACAGGGGGGAGCCCCAGCATTTT
CASSYRGEPQHF
>TRBJ2-3|NA|TRBV4-2|16|NA
TGTGCCAGCAGCCAAGGTCGGGGGGCCCGCACAGATACGCAGTATTTT
CASSQGRGARTDTQYF
>TRBJ2-5|NA|TRBV11-2|15|NA
TGTGCCAGCAGCCCAGACCGGGGGTTTGAAGAGACCCAGTACTTC
CASSPDRGFEETQYF
>TRBJ1-3|NA|TRBV18|17|NA
TGTGCCAGCTCACCACCAGGGAGTGGCGGTTCTGGAAACACCATATATTTT
CASSPPGSGGSGNTIYF